Sequencing of this T cell receptor (beta chain) was carried out in a study of T cell responses to AZD1222 COVID-19 vaccine. Only in-frame clones appear in the TCRdb table, and some are missing; sequencing was by immunoSEQ multiplex PCR. This table holds 120,000 or so clones, 80% to 90% found once. This CDR3 is built from 14 residues. Trimming took off 3 bases at V and 4 bases at J, with 12 bases between the two ends. Germline assignment: CDR1 MNHEY and CDR2 SVGAGI. Study-level findings and limits: Dominant at 160-218 and 743-854, vaccine-associated CD4 TCRs also spanned spike. In the spike-specific TCR repertoire, nearly half reportedly target unmutated variant regions.

As regards this clone: The antigen remains unidentified.

The rearrangement joins TRBV6-5 to TRBJ2-5; no clear D. The TCR was taken from an adult in good health. The sequencing here drew on peripheral blood, taken on day 0 of AZD1222 vaccination. Here the CDR3 reads CASSYASGLETQYF. For the CDR3, the DNA is TGTGCCAGCAGTTATGCCTCAGGATTAGAGACCCAGTACTTC.